A single sample is the source of the 25 T cell receptor beta chains below, sequenced in a study of blood T cell repertoires in COVID-19 (dated by TCRdb to 2020 to 2022). The library was prepared using the immunoSEQ multiplex PCR assay. TCRdb holds this immuneACCESS table with in-frame rearrangements only. Some clones are missing; in checked studies, unresolved V genes explain under half, and the rest has no known cause. The sample table records 220,000 or so clones; roughly 80% of these occur just once. The ten largest account for 20% of the sample. What was sequenced was peripheral blood. All receptors come from a man younger than 40 with active or convalescent COVID-19.

The J gene is TRBJ2-3, the V gene TRBV5-5; a weak D match, TRBD1 (5 bases). V was shortened by 0 bases and J by 3 bases, with 11 bases between the two germline ends. CDR1 and CDR2 (germline): SGHKS, YYEKEE (reference sequence). CDR3 length: 15 residues. CDR3 coding DNA: TGTGCCAGCAGCTTGGCAGGGTACGCTACAGATACGCAGTATTTT. This sequence encodes CASSLAGYATDTQYF.

This chain joins TRBV4-1 and TRBJ1-1; D may be TRBD1 (5 bases). Trimming cost V 1 base and J 6 bases, with 18 bases left between them. CDR1 and CDR2 (germline): MGHRA, YSYEKL. The CDR3 is 16 amino acids. The CDR3 sequence: CASSQGGQGFRAEAFF. The CDR3 nucleotides are TGCGCCAGCAGCCAAGGTGGGCAGGGTTTTAGGGCTGAAGCTTTCTTT.

The gene calls are TRBV9 and TRBJ1-1; D unclear. Trimming removed 2 bases at V and 1 base at J, with 9 bases between. In germline, CDR1 is SGDLS, CDR2 YYNGEE. The CDR3 has 14 residues. The CDR3 reads CASSVEGSNTEAFF. The DNA of the CDR3 is TGTGCCAGCAGCGTCGAGGGCTCGAACACTGAAGCTTTCTTT.

This clone was seen many times. As DNA, the CDR3 is TGTGCCAGCAGTTCCGGGACTAGCGGGAGGGCGGACACCGGGGAGCTGTTTTTT. Translating gives CASSSGTSGRADTGELFF. This rearrangement joins TRBV27 to TRBJ2-2, with 16 bases matching TRBD2. CDR3 length: 18 amino acids. Trimming took 4 bases from V and 3 from J; bases not matched to a gene: 5. From germline, CDR1 is MNHEY and CDR2 SMNVEV (reference sequence).

In its sample, this clone was seen a few times. This chain links TRBV3-1 (or the pseudogene TRBV3-2) with TRBJ2-7; TRBD1 matches at 8 bases. Germline CDR1 LGHDT, CDR2 YNNKEL (reference sequence). The CDR3 is 13 amino acids. After removal of 3 bases from V and 2 bases from J, the junction contained 0 bases not matched to a gene. The CDR3 here is CASSQGQAYEQYF. The CDR3 DNA is TGTGCCAGCAGCCAGGGACAGGCCTACGAGCAGTACTTC.

The gene calls are TRBV3-1 (or the pseudogene TRBV3-2) and TRBJ1-1; possible D gene TRBD1, 5 bases. CDR1 LGHDT and CDR2 YNNKEL come from the germline V gene (reference sequence). Trimming took 5 bases from V and 0 from J, leaving 10 bases between them. This CDR3 has 14 residues. The DNA for the CDR3 is TGTGCCAGCAGCTTGGGGGGGGTGAACACTGAAGCTTTCTTT. Its protein product is CASSLGGVNTEAFF.

V is TRBV6-5 and J is TRBJ2-1, with 13 bases matching TRBD2. V dropped 5 bases and J dropped 6; count of bases not matched to a gene: 4. Per the germline V gene, CDR1 is MNHEY and CDR2 is SVGAGI. The length of the CDR3 is 15 residues. CDR3 in DNA: TGTGCCAGCAGTAGCGGGACTAGCGGGGCCAATGAGCAGTTCTTC. This encodes CASSSGTSGANEQFF.

This clone was recorded only once. V is TRBV10-3 and J is TRBJ1-1; weak D call: TRBD1 (5 bases). The V gene lost 6 bases and the J gene lost 4 bases, with 18 bases spanning the gap. Germline V gives CDR1 ENHRY, CDR2 SYGVKD. The CDR3 runs 15 residues. DNA of the CDR3: TGTGCCATCAGATCGCAGACAGCCCTGAGCACTGAAGCTTTCTTT. Translating gives CAIRSQTALSTEAFF.

The chain has TRBV6-5 and TRBJ1-6; D not resolved. The V and J ends lost 2 bases and 7 bases respectively, with 3 bases between them. The CDR3 has 12 amino acids. Germline V gene sequence: CDR1 MNHEY, CDR2 SVGAGI. The DNA of the CDR3 is TGTGCCAGCAGTTACCAAAATTCACCCCTCCACTTT. Translation gives CASSYQNSPLHF.

The chain links TRBV24-1 to TRBJ2-6, with D tentatively TRBD1 (5 bases). Trimming shortened V by 4 bases and J by 8 bases, and 17 bases separated the two germline ends. The CDR3 consists of 16 residues. The germline V gene has CDR1 KGHDR and CDR2 SFDVKD. DNA for the CDR3: TGTGCCACCAGTGAGTCCCATTCTCTGGGGCCCAACGTCCTGACTTTC. Its protein product is CATSESHSLGPNVLTF.

CDR3 residues: CASSPLAGRSYEQYF. CDR3 DNA: TGTGCCAGCAGCCCCTTAGCGGGACGCTCCTACGAGCAGTACTTC. V gene TRBV9 combines with J gene TRBJ2-7; 8 bases match TRBD2. The germline CDR1 and CDR2 sequences are SGDLS and YYNGEE. The CDR3 covers 15 residues. V lost 4 bases and J lost 0; bases outside the gene matches: 6. The whole variable domain, remainder taken from reference TRBV9 and TRBJ2-7, is DSGVTQTPKHLITATGQRVTLRCSPRSGDLSVYWYQQSLDQGLQFLIQYYNGEERAKGNILERFSAQQFPDLHSELNLSSLELGDSALYFCASSPLAGRSYEQYFGPGTRLTVT.

The chain has TRBV27 and TRBJ1-6; 8 bases line up with TRBD1. The CDR3 consists of 14 residues. The V and J ends lost 6 bases and 6 bases, in that order; junction bases with no gene match: 4. CDR1 is MNHEY and CDR2 is SMNVEV in the germline V gene (reference sequence). The CDR3 sequence: CASRRTGFNSPLHF. CDR3 nucleotides: TGTGCCAGCAGGAGGACAGGGTTTAATTCACCCCTCCACTTT.

The chain combines TRBV19 with TRBJ1-2, with 8 bases that match TRBD1. The length of the CDR3 is 13 residues. CDR1 is LNHDA and CDR2 is SQIVND in the germline V gene (reference sequence). J was trimmed by 1 base and V by 6 bases; bases with no gene match: 1. Written as DNA, the CDR3 is TGTGCCAGTAGGGACAGGGATAACTATGGCTACACCTTC. Residues: CASRDRDNYGYTF.

This sequence joins TRBV5-1 and TRBJ1-1, with TRBD1 matching 10 bases. Germline CDR1 is SGHRS and CDR2 is YFSETQ. The CDR3 has 14 amino acids. Trimming at V came to 2 bases and at J to 5 bases, leaving 3 bases not matched to a gene. In nucleotides, the CDR3 is TGCGCCAGCAGCTTAGGGACAGGGGCAACTGAAGCTTTCTTT. Its protein product is CASSLGTGATEAFF.

V usage is TRBV11-2 and J usage is TRBJ2-3; 14 bases align to TRBD2. Trimming took 5 bases from V and 6 from J; bases not matched to a gene: 16. This CDR3 has 19 residues. Germline values: CDR1 SGHAT, CDR2 FQNNGV. CDR3 protein: CASSLRTSGGYGLRDTQYF. The CDR3 nucleotides are TGTGCCAGCAGCCTCCGGACTAGCGGGGGGTACGGGTTGCGGGATACGCAGTATTTT.

This clone was counted only a few times. This chain uses TRBV9 with TRBJ1-3, with 10 nucleotides matching TRBD1. The junction had 1 base not matched to a gene; V was cut back by 0 bases and J by 1 base. CDR1 and CDR2 from the germline V gene are SGDLS and YYNGEE. The CDR3 runs to 16 residues. The CDR3, as DNA: TGTGCCAGCAGCGTAGGACAGGGGGCTTCTGGAAACACCATATATTTT. Translation: CASSVGQGASGNTIYF.

V and J are TRBV4-2 and TRBJ1-2; no clear D. Germline assignment: CDR1 LGHNA and CDR2 YNFKEQ. V was pared by 0 bases and J by 0 bases, with 14 bases between. The CDR3 extends over 17 amino acids. The CDR3 protein is CASSQESSTPPNYGYTF. In DNA, the CDR3 is TGTGCCAGCAGCCAAGAATCATCGACACCACCTAACTATGGCTACACCTTC.

The chain links TRBV25-1 to TRBJ1-1; tentative D call: TRBD1 (6 bases). CDR1 and CDR2 from the germline V gene are MGHDK and SYGVNS. The CDR3 is 15 residues long. The V gene lost 4 bases and the J gene lost 2 bases, with 14 bases spanning the gap. The CDR3 protein is CASSVTGSSNTEAFF. In nucleotides, the CDR3 is TGTGCCAGCAGTGTTACAGGGTCATCCAACACTGAAGCTTTCTTT.

The chain carries TRBV5-5 and TRBJ1-1, with D unresolved. Per germline, CDR1 SGHKS and CDR2 YYEKEE (reference sequence). The CDR3 extends over 15 amino acids. Trimming removed 2 bases from V and 5 bases from J, with 16 bases in between. CDR3 protein: CASSFVGRGRTEAFF. CDR3 bases: TGTGCCAGCAGCTTCGTAGGGAGAGGGAGGACTGAAGCTTTCTTT. Together with reference TRBV5-5 and TRBJ1-1, the CDR3 gives the full variable domain: DAGVTQSPTHLIKTRGQQVTLRCSPISGHKSVSWYQQVLGQGPQFIFQYYEKEERGRGNFPDRFSARQFPNYSSELNVNALLLGDSALYLCASSFVGRGRTEAFFGQGTRLTVV.

In DNA form, the CDR3 reads TGTGCCAGCAGCAACGGACTAGCGGGGGATTCTGGTGAGCAGTTCTTC. It encodes CASSNGLAGDSGEQFF. This sequence joins TRBV5-4 and TRBJ2-1, with 13 bases aligning to TRBD2. The CDR3 loop spans 16 amino acids. CDR1 and CDR2 (germline): SGHNT, YYREEE (reference sequence). V gave up 4 bases and J gave up 9 bases; unmatched junction bases: 10.

J is TRBJ2-3 and V is TRBV7-3; the match to TRBD2 covers 10 bases. The length of the CDR3 is 15 residues. Germline CDR1 SGHTA, CDR2 FQGTGA. The V gene end was trimmed by 2 bases and the J gene end by 6 bases; junction bases not matched to a gene: 5. Written as DNA, the CDR3 is TGTGCCAGCAGCTTATGGGCTAGCGGGAGTGATACGCAGTATTTT. As protein: CASSLWASGSDTQYF.

The V gene is TRBV5-6, the J gene TRBJ2-3, with D possibly being TRBD2 (6 bases). V was trimmed by 1 base and J by 2 bases, leaving 8 bases between them. This CDR3 spans 14 amino acids. In germline, CDR1 is SGHDT, CDR2 YYEEEE. CDR3 amino acids: CASSLLADTDTQYF. DNA for the CDR3: TGTGCCAGCAGCTTGTTAGCGGACACAGATACGCAGTATTTT.

The rearrangement links TRBV28 to TRBJ2-1; TRBD1 aligns across 8 bases. CDR3 length: 16 amino acids. Trimming at V came to 5 bases and at J to 1 base, leaving 7 bases not matched to a gene. Germline CDR1 MDHEN, CDR2 SYDVKM. Written as DNA, the CDR3 is TGTGCCAGCAGTCAAGACAGGGGAGGTTCCTACAATGAGCAGTTCTTC. Translating gives CASSQDRGGSYNEQFF.

This chain connects TRBV30 to TRBJ1-5; the D is unclear. V shed 0 bases and J shed 0 bases, with 9 bases lying between them. The CDR3 totals 15 residues. The germline CDR1 and CDR2 sequences are GTSNPN and SVGIG (reference sequence). DNA of the CDR3: TGTGCCTGGAGTGTGGCAGGCAATAGCAATCAGCCCCAGCATTTT. Translated, it gives CAWSVAGNSNQPQHF.

The CDR3 DNA is TGTGCCAGCAGTTACCAACGGAGCTACGAGCAGTACTTC. Residues: CASSYQRSYEQYF. J is TRBJ2-7 and V is TRBV6-2 or TRBV6-3; D remains ambiguous. V was shortened by 2 bases and J by 3 bases, with 8 bases between the two germline ends. Germline V gene sequence: CDR1 MNHEY, CDR2 SVGEGT. This CDR3 has 13 residues.